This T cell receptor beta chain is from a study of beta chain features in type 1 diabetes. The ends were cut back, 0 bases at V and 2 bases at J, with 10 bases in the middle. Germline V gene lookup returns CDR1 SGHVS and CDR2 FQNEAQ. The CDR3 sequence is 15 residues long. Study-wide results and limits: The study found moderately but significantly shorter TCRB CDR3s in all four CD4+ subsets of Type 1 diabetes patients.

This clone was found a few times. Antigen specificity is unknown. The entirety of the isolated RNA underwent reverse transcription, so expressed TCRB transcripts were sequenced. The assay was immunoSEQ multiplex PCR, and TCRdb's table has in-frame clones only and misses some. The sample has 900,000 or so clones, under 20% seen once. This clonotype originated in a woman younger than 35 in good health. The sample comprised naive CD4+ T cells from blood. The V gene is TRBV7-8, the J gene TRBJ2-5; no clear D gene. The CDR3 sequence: CASSLAIGKQETQYF. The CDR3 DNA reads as TGTGCCAGCAGCTTAGCGATAGGAAAGCAAGAGACCCAGTACTTC.